The entry below describes one T cell receptor beta chain. This clonotype occurred a few times. This receptor's antigen is unknown. Within one base of it there is no much larger clone, and no base qualities were kept. The data are from a study of T-cell memory formation after mild COVID-19 (dated by TCRdb to 2020 to 2022). For the study in its entirety: TCR sequence clusters from the two donors were found to be largely donor specific. T-cell clones expanding and contracting after mild COVID-19 in two donors were tracked by longitudinal TCRalpha and TCRbeta repertoire sequencing. The cohort was made up of two young adult volunteers, one female and one male, who were previously healthy.

Paper-wide results and their limitations: Some responding clones were detected in pre-infection memory, which suggested that pre-existing cross-reactive memory T cells had joined the SARS-CoV-2 response. Only a couple of mild cases were covered by the study, and larger cohorts that include severe cases with pre-infection samples were considered necessary. SARS-CoV-2 specificity of the second-wave clones peaking on day 37 was not confirmed. Contracting CD4+ clones were found mainly in CM and EM memory subsets, while CD8+ clones were enriched in EMRA. Balanced CD4/CD8 phenotypes were observed for clones contracting from day 15 to 85, whereas a bias towards CD4+ was observed for a second wave of clones expanding from day 15 to 37.

Ficoll-Paque density gradient centrifugation was used to isolate PBMCs. The sample was run on an Illumina NovaSeq 6000. TCRalpha and TCRbeta cDNA libraries were built by 5'RACE with constant-segment primers, adding sample barcodes and unique molecular identifiers. RNA was extracted from every sample with Trizol reagent. Libraries were amplified in two PCR steps, with a second sample barcode and Illumina TruSeq adapters added in the second step. The libraries were sequenced on an Illumina NovaSeq using 2 x 150 bp paired-end reads. The authors' pipeline ran thus. Reads were demultiplexed and collapsed into UMI-guided consensus sequences with migec v1.2.7. Using mixcr v2.1.11, UMI consensuses were aligned to TRA and TRB V and J templates and then assembled into clonotypes. A clonotype was counted as expanded or contracted only when both edgeR and NoisET called the clonotype significant, with the noise models trained on biological replicates. For edgeR calls, the cutoffs were a false discovery rate-adjusted p below 0.01 and a log2 fold-change threshold of 1. As an exploratory analysis of dynamics, max-normalized trajectories of the 1000 most abundant clonotypes were examined by PCA with hierarchical clustering. Separately sequenced CD4+ and CD8+ repertoires were used to assign a CD4 or CD8 phenotype to each responding clone. Starting from the raw public reads, TCRdb applied fastp trimming at Q25, assembled clones with MiXCR and retained in-frame beta chains. Rows are combined by CDR3 protein, so each entry shows the most common genes and DNA. TCRdb, rather than the study authors, made the V and J calls. The sample table contains about 170,000 distinct CDR3 sequences; only one count was recorded for approximately 12% of them. The leading ten clones occupy more than 3% of the sample.

Sequenced material: PBMCs or a T cell subset sorted from them (not recorded which). This clonotype originated in a man in his late teens or twenties who had mild COVID-19 (a few samples of this study predate the infection). The sample titles of this study are shuffled in the database, so cell type and time point are left out; the donor was told from shared clones.

The DNA sequence follows: TGTGCCAGCAGCCTCGGGGGGGACCAGTACTTC. This gives the protein CASSLGGDQYF. Recombination connected TRBV11-2 to TRBJ2-5; 8 junctional bases match TRBD2. As encoded in the germline V gene, CDR1 is SGHAT while CDR2 is FQNNGV. Unmatched junction bases come to 3, with V trimmed by 5 bases and J by 10 bases. Its CDR3 holds 11 amino acids, cysteine through phenylalanine. Left in the record is the CDR3 DNA by itself, 33 bases read in frame from the first base.